These T cell receptor beta chains were read from a single sample in a study of radiation and T cells in renal cell carcinoma. This table comes from immunoSEQ multiplex PCR, and its TCRdb copy is limited to in-frame clones, with some not included. Of 50,000 to 70,000 clones in the sample, 60% to 85% were seen once. The material was blood, obtained from a patient whose treatment included radiotherapy and nephrectomy. The receptors were gathered from a man aged 60 to 69 with renal cell carcinoma. Both conserved end residues are part of each CDR3. D genes are given only for firm matches. The size field is filled for only some rows; it gives once, few, many or a size class.

v_gene	abundance	d_gene	j_gene	CDR3nt	CDR3aa
TRBV5-6	NA	NA	TRBJ1-2	TGTGCCAGCAGCTTCTGGTCCGAGGGTGGCTACACCTTC	CASSFWSEGGYTF
TRBV2	NA	NA	TRBJ1-2	TGTGCCGCAAGGCAGGGAAGTTTAAACTATGGCTACACCTTC	CAARQGSLNYGYTF
TRBV6-6	NA	NA	TRBJ1-3	TGTGCCAGCAGACCGGCGGGACCTCGTGGAAACACCATATATTTT	CASRPAGPRGNTIYF
TRBV10-1	NA	NA	TRBJ1-6	TGCGCCAGCAGTGAGTCGAAATCCGGCACATCCCTCCACTTT	CASSESKSGTSLHF
TRBV6-5	once	TRBD1	TRBJ2-5	TGTGCCAGCAGGACAGGGTTTGGAGAGACCCAGTACTTC	CASRTGFGETQYF
TRBV11-2	NA	NA	TRBJ1-1	TGTGCCAGCACCCCCCTTGGGGGGGTTCCGGCTGAAGCTTTCTTT	CASTPLGGVPAEAFF
TRBV7-2	NA	TRBD1	TRBJ1-6	TGTGCCAGCAGCTTAAACAGGGGGCAAGAATCACCCCTCCACTTT	CASSLNRGQESPLHF
TRBV18	NA	TRBD2	TRBJ2-3	TGTGCCAGCTCACCACCCAACCTAGCGGGTACGCAGTATTTT	CASSPPNLAGTQYF
TRBV7-3	NA	NA	TRBJ1-1	TGTGCCAGCAGCTTAAGCTCTGGCGGGTTAAACACTGAAGCTTTCTTT	CASSLSSGGLNTEAFF
TRBV19	NA	NA	TRBJ2-4	TGTGCCAGTAAGTATGGGGAAAACATTCAGTACTTC	CASKYGENIQYF
TRBV5-1	once	NA	TRBJ1-1	TGCGCCAGCAGCTTGCGAGGAATTGAAGCTTTCTTT	CASSLRGIEAFF
TRBV12-5	NA	NA	TRBJ2-7	TGTGCTAGTGGTTTTCTTAACCGGGGTCTCGAGCAGTACTTC	CASGFLNRGLEQYF
TRBV7-2	NA	NA	TRBJ1-6	TGTGCCAGCAGCTTAAAGGCAGGCTCCTATAATTCACCTCTCCACTTT	CASSLKAGSYNSPLHF
TRBV11-3	NA	NA	TRBJ2-7	TGTGCCAGCAGCTTAGTGGACTCCTACGAGCAGTACTTC	CASSLVDSYEQYF
TRBV7-2	NA	NA	TRBJ1-6	TGTGCCAGCAGCTTAGCCGGGATTAATTCACCCCTCCACTTT	CASSLAGINSPLHF
TRBV5-5	NA	NA	TRBJ1-2	TGTGCCAGCACCCCTTCGCAGAGGCTGGCCTATGGCTACACCTTC	CASTPSQRLAYGYTF
TRBV30	once	TRBD2	TRBJ2-3	TGTGCCACACTGGCGGGGGAAGGAGATACGCAGTATTTT	CATLAGEGDTQYF
TRBV4-1	few	NA	TRBJ2-1	TGCGCCAGCAGCCAAGATCGGCTCTACAATGAGCAGTTCTTC	CASSQDRLYNEQFF
TRBV12-5	NA	NA	TRBJ2-3	TGTGCTAGTCTTGCGATTAGGATCACAGATACGCAGTATTTT	CASLAIRITDTQYF
TRBV7-3	NA	NA	TRBJ2-3	TGTGCCAGCAGCTTAAACCCAGGGACGGATACGCAGTATTTT	CASSLNPGTDTQYF
TRBV20-1	once	NA	TRBJ2-1	TGCAGCGGGACGGGGTCCGATGAGCAGTTCTTC	CSGTGSDEQFF
TRBV10-3	once	NA	TRBJ2-2	TGTGCCATCAGCGGGGCCCCTGGGGAGCTGTTTTTT	CAISGAPGELFF
TRBV21-1	once	NA	TRBJ1-5	TGTGCCAGCAGCAAAAAAGGGACAGGGGGCGGCAGCAATCAGCCCCAGCATTTT	CASSKKGTGGGSNQPQHF
TRBV30	NA	TRBD1	TRBJ1-4	TGTGCCTGGAGTGACGGGACAGGGTATAAGGAACTGTTTTTT	CAWSDGTGYKELFF
TRBV6-1	NA	NA	TRBJ2-7	TGTGCCAGCGGGGACACTCAATCCTACGAGCAGTACTTC	CASGDTQSYEQYF
TRBV4-1	NA	NA	TRBJ1-1	TGCGCCAGCAGCTGGGGGCTTGGCACTGAAGCTTTCTTT	CASSWGLGTEAFF
TRBV5-1	NA	TRBD2	TRBJ2-1	TGCGCCAGCAGCTTACTTGAAGCGGGAGTATACAATGAGCAGTTCTTC	CASSLLEAGVYNEQFF
TRBV5-4	NA	NA	TRBJ2-5	TGTGCCAGCAGCTTGCCAGGCGGGGAAGGAGAGACCCAGTACTTC	CASSLPGGEGETQYF
TRBV11-2	NA	NA	TRBJ2-3	TGTGCCAGCAGCCCCCTTGGAGATACGCAGTATTTT	CASSPLGDTQYF
TRBV12-5	NA	TRBD2	TRBJ2-1	TGTGCTAGTGGGTATAGCGGGAGGGGACTAACCCAAGGTAATGAGCAGTTCTTC	CASGYSGRGLTQGNEQFF
TRBV7-9	NA	NA	TRBJ1-5	TGTGCCAGCAGCTTAGGTGACAGTCCCAACCAGCATTTT	CASSLGDSPNQHF
TRBV6-6	NA	NA	TRBJ1-1	TGTGCCAGCAGTCAAGGGGGCACTGAAGCTTTCTTT	CASSQGGTEAFF
TRBV20-1	once	NA	TRBJ2-1	TGCAGTGCTAGGCGGTGGGATGAGCAGTTCTTC	CSARRWDEQFF
TRBV14	few	NA	TRBJ2-2	TGTGCCAGCAGCCAAGCCTTGCTCGGGGAGCTGTTTTTT	CASSQALLGELFF
TRBV10-1	NA	NA	TRBJ2-1	TGCGCCAGCAGTGGAATAGGGTTTAGCTCCTACAATGAGCAGTTCTTC	CASSGIGFSSYNEQFF
TRBV11-3	NA	NA	TRBJ1-1	TGTGCCAGCAGCTCCGAGGGGAGGAGAGGAGGCACTGAAGCTTTCTTT	CASSSEGRRGGTEAFF
TRBV12-5	NA	TRBD1	TRBJ1-4	TGTGCTAGTGGTTTGGTGGACAGGGGGGTTCCTGAAAAACTGTTTTTT	CASGLVDRGVPEKLFF
TRBV30	NA	TRBD1	TRBJ1-5	TGTGCCTGTTCCCCCAGGGGGAGCTTAATTAGCAATCAGCCCCAGCATTTT	CACSPRGSLISNQPQHF
TRBV14	NA	NA	TRBJ2-6	TGTGCCAGCAGCCAGGACCGGGACACTGGATACTCTGGGGCCAACGTCCTGACTTTC	CASSQDRDTGYSGANVLTF
TRBV7-6	NA	NA	TRBJ2-5	TGTGCCAGCAGCTTCGTTACGGAACAAGAGACCCAGTACTTC	CASSFVTEQETQYF
TRBV19	NA	NA	TRBJ1-4	TGTGCCAGTAGTATGGGGCAGGGTGATGAAAAACTGTTTTTT	CASSMGQGDEKLFF
TRBV5-8	NA	NA	TRBJ1-2	TGTGCCAGCAGTGGGGTTAGGTATGGCTACACCTTC	CASSGVRYGYTF
TRBV28	NA	NA	TRBJ1-5	TGTGCCAGCAGTTTCTGGCGGAGCAATCAGCCCCAGCATTTT	CASSFWRSNQPQHF
TRBV30	few	TRBD1	TRBJ1-5	TGTGCCTGGAGTAGACAGGGGGGCAATCAGCCCCAGCATTTT	CAWSRQGGNQPQHF
TRBV7-3	NA	NA	TRBJ2-5	TGTGCCAGCAGCTTAGGGAAGGGTAGGACCCAGTACTTC	CASSLGKGRTQYF
TRBV5-1	few	NA	TRBJ2-5	TGCGCCAGCAGCTTAGGCCAGAAAGAGACCCAGTACTTC	CASSLGQKETQYF
TRBV5-1	NA	NA	TRBJ2-3	TGCGCCAGCAGCTTACCAGGGAGTTTCGCAGATACGCAGTATTTT	CASSLPGSFADTQYF
TRBV18	NA	NA	TRBJ2-1	TGTGCCAGCCTATCTAGCTGGCATGAGCAGTTCTTC	CASLSSWHEQFF